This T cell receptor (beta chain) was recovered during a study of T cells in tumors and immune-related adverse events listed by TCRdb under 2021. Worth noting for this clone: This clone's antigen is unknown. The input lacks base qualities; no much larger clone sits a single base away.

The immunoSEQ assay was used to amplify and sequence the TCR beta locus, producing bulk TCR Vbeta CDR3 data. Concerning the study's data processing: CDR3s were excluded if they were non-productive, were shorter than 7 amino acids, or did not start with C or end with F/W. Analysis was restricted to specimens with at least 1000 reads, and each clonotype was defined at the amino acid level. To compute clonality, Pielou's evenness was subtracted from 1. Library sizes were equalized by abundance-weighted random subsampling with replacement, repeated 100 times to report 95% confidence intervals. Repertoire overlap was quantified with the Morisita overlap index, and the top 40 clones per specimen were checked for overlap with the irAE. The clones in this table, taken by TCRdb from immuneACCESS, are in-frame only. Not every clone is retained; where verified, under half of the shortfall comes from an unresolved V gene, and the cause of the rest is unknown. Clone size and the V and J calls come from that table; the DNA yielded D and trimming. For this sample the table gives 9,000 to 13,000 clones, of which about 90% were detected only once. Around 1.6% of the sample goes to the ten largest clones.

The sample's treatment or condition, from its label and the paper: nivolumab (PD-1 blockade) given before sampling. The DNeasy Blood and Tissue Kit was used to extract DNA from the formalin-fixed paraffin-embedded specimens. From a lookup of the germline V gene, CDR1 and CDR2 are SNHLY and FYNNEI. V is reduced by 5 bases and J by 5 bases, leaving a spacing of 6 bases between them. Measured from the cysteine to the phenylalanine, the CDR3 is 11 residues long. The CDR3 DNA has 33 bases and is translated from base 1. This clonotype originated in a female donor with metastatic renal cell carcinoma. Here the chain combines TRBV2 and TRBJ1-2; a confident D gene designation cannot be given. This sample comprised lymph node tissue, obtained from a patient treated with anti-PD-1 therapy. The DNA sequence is TGTGCCAGCAGTATAACTTATGGCTACACCTTC. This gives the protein CASSITYGYTF.